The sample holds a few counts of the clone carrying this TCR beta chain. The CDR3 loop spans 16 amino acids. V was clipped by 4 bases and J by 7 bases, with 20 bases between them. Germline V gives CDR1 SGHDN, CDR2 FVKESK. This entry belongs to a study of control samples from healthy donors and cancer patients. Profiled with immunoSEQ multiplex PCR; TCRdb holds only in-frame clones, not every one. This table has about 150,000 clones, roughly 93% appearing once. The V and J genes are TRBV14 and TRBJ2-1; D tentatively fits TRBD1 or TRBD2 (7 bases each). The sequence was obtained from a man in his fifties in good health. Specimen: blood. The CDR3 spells CASSLIGEGARNEQFF. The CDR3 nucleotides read TGTGCCAGCAGCCTCATCGGGGAGGGGGCGCGGAATGAGCAGTTCTTC. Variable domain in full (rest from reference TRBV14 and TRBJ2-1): EAGVTQFPSHSVIEKGQTVTLRCDPISGHDNLYWYRRVMGKEIKFLLHFVKESKQDESGMPNNRFLAERTGGTYSTLKVQPAELEDSGVYFCASSLIGEGARNEQFFGPGTRLTVL.